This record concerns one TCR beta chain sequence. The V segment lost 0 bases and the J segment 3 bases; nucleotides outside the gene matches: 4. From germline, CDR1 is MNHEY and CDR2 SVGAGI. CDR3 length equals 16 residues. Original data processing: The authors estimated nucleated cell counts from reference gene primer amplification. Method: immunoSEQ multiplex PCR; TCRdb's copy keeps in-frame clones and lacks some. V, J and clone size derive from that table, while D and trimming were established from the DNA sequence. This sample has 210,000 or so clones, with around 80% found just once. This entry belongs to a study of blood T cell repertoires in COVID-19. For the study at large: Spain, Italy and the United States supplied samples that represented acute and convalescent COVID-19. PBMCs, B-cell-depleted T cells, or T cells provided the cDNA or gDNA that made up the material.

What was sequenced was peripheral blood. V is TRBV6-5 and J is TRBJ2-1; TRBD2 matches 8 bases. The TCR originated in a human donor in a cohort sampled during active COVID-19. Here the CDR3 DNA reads TGTGCCAGCAGTTACTCCGGAGCGGGGGACTACAATGAGCAGTTCTTC. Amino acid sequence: CASSYSGAGDYNEQFF.